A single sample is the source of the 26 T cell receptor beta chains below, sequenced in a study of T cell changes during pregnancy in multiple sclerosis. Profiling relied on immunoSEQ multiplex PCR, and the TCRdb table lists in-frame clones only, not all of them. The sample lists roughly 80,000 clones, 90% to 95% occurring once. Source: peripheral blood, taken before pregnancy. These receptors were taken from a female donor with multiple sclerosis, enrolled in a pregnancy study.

The DNA of the CDR3 is TGTGCCAGCAGTGAGAGTAGCGGGGGAGGAAATACGCAGTATTTT. Translation: CASSESSGGGNTQYF. The rearrangement joins TRBV6-4 to TRBJ2-3; 9 nucleotides agree with TRBD2. This CDR3 contains 15 residues. V trimming: 3 bases; J trimming: 7 bases; junction bases outside the gene matches: 8. Germline CDR1 reads MRHNA; CDR2 reads SNTAGT.

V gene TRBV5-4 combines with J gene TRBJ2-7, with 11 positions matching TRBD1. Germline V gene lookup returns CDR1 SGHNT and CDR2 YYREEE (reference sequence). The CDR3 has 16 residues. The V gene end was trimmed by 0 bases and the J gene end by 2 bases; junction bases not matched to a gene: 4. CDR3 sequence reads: CASSLAGTGGTYEQYF. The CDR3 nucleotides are TGTGCCAGCAGCTTGGCCGGGACAGGGGGTACCTACGAGCAGTACTTC.

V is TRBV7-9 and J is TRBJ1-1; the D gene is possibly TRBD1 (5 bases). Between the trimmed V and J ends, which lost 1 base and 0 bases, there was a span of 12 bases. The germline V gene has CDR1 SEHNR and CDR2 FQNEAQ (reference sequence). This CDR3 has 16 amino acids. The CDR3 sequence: CASSLGGRGMNTEAFF. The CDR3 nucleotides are TGTGCCAGCAGCTTAGGAGGGCGGGGGATGAACACTGAAGCTTTCTTT. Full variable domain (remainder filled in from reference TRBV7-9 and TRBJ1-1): DTGVSQNPRHKITKRGQNVTFRCDPISEHNRLYWYRQTLGQGPEFLTYFQNEAQLEKSRLLSDRFSAERPKGSFSTLEIQRTEQGDSAMYLCASSLGGRGMNTEAFFGQGTRLTVV.

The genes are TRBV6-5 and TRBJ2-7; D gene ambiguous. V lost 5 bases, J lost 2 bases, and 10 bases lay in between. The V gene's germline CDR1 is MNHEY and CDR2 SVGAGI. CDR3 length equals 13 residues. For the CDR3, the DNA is TGTGCCAGCAGTCTTAGTGGTGCCTACGAGCAGTACTTC. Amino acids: CASSLSGAYEQYF.

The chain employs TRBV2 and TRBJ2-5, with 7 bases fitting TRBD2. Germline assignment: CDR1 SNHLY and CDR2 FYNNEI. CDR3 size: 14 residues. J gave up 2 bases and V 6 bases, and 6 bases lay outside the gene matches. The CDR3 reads CASSGGLVQETQYF. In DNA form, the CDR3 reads TGTGCCAGCAGCGGCGGACTAGTACAAGAGACCCAGTACTTC.

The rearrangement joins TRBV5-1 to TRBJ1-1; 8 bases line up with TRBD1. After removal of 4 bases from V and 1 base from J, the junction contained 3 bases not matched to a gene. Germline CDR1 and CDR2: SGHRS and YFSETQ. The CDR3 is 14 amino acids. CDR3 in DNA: TGCGCCAGCAGCGAACAGGGGGGGAACACTGAAGCTTTCTTT. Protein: CASSEQGGNTEAFF.

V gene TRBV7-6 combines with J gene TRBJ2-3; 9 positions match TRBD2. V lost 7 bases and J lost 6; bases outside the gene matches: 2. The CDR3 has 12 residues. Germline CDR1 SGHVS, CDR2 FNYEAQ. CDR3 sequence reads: CASNSGGDTQYF. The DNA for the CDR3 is TGTGCCAGCAACAGCGGGGGGGATACGCAGTATTTT.

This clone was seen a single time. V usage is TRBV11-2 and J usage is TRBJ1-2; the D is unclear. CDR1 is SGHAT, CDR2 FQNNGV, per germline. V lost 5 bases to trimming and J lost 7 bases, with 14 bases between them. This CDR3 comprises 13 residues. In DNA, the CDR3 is TGTGCCAGCAGCCAGGTCCCCACGCGTGGCTACACCTTC. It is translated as CASSQVPTRGYTF. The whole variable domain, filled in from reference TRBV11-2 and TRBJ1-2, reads EAGVAQSPRYKIIEKRQSVAFWCNPISGHATLYWYQQILGQGPKLLIQFQNNGVVDDSQLPKDRFSAERLKGVDSTLKIQPAKLEDSAVYLCASSQVPTRGYTFGSGTRLTVV.

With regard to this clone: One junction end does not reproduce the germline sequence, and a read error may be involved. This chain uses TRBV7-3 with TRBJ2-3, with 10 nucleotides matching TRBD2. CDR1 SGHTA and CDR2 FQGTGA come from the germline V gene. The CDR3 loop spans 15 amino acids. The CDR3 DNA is TGTGCGAGCAGGCTAGCGGGGGCTCGCACAGATACGCAGTATTTT. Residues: CASRLAGARTDTQYF. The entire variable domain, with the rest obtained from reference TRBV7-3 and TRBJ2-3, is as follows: GAGVSQTPSNKVTEKGKYVELRCDPISGHTALYWYRQSLGQGPEFLIYFQGTGAADDSGLPNDRFFAVRPEGSVSTLKIQRTERGDSAVYLCASRLAGARTDTQYFGPGTRLTVL.

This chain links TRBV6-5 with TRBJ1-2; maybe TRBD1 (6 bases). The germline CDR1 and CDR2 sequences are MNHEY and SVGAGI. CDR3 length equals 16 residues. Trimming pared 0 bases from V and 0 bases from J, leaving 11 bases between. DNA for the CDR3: TGTGCCAGCAGTTACTCGAACAGGGCCCCTAACTATGGCTACACCTTC. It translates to CASSYSNRAPNYGYTF.

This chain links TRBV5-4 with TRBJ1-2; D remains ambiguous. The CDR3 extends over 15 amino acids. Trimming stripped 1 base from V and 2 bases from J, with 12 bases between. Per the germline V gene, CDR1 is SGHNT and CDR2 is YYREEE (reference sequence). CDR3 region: CASSLPRTGNYGYTF. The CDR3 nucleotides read TGTGCCAGCAGCTTGCCCCGGACGGGGAACTATGGCTACACCTTC.

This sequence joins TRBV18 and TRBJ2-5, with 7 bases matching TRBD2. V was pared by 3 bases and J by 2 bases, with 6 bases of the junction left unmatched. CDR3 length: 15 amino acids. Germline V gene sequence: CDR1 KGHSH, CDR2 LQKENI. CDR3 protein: CASSPEKGGQETQYF. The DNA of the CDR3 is TGTGCCAGCTCACCCGAGAAGGGAGGGCAAGAGACCCAGTACTTC.

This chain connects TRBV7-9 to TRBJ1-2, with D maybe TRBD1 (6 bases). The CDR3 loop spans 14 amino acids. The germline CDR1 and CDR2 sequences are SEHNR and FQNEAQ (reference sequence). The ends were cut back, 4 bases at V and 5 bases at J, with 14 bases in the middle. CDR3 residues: CASSSSDRFYGYTF. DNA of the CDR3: TGTGCCAGCAGCTCATCAGACAGGTTTTATGGCTACACCTTC.

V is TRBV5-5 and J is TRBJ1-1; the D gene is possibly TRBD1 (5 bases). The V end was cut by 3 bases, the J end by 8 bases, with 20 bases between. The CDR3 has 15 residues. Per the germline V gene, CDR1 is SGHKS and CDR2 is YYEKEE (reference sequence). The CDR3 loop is CASSWGGIGALEAFF. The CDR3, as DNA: TGTGCCAGCAGCTGGGGTGGCATAGGGGCGCTCGAAGCTTTCTTT.

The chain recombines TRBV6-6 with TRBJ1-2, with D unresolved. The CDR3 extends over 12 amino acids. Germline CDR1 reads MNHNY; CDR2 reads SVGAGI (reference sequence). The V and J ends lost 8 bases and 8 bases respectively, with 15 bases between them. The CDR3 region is CASLGQPWGYTF. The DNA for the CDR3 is TGTGCCAGCTTGGGCCAGCCTTGGGGCTACACCTTC.

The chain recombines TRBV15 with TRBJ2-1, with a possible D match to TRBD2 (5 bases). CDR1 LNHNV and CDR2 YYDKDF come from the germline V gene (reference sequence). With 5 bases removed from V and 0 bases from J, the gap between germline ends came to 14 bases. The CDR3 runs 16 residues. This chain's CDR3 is CATSARGSSSYNEQFF. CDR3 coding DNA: TGTGCCACCAGCGCCCGAGGGAGTAGCTCCTACAATGAGCAGTTCTTC.

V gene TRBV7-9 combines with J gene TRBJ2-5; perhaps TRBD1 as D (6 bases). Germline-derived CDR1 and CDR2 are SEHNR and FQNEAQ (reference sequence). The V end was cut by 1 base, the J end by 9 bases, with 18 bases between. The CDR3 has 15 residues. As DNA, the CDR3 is TGTGCCAGCAGCTTAGAGGCTGGGACACAAGCGTCCCAGTACTTC. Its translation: CASSLEAGTQASQYF.

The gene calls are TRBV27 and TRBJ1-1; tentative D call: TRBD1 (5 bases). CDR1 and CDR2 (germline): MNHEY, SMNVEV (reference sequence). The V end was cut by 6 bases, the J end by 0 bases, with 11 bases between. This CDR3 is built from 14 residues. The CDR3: CASSLDTVNTEAFF. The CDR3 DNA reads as TGTGCCAGCAGCTTGGACACTGTGAACACTGAAGCTTTCTTT.

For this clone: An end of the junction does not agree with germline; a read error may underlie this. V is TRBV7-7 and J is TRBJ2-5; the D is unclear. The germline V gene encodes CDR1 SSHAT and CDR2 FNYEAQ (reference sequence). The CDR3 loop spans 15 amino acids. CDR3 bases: TGTGCTAGCAGCCCCTTAATAGGAGTTCAAGAGACCCAGTACTTC. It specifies CASSPLIGVQETQYF. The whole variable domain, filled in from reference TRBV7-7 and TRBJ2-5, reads GAGVSQSPRYKVTKRGQDVTLRCDPISSHATLYWYQQALGQGPEFLTYFNYEAQPDKSGLPSDRFSAERPEGSISTLTIQRTEQRDSAMYRCASSPLIGVQETQYFGPGTRLLVL.

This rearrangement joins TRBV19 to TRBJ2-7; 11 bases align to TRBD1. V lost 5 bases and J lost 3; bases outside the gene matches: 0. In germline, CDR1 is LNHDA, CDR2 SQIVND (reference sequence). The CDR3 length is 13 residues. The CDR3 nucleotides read TGTGCCAGTAGTGGGACAGGGGGCTACGAGCAGTACTTC. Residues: CASSGTGGYEQYF.

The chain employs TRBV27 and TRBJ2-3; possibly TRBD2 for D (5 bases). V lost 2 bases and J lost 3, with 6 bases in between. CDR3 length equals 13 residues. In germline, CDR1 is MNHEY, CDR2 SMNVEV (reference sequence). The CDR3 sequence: CASSLLATDTQYF. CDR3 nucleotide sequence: TGTGCCAGCAGTTTACTAGCAACAGATACGCAGTATTTT.

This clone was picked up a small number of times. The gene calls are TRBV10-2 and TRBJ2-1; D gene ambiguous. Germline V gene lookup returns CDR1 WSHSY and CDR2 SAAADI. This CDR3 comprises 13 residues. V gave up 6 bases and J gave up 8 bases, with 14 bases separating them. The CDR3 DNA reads TGCGCCAGCAGCCTCTCTCTGGCCGATGAGCAGTTCTTC. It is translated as CASSLSLADEQFF.

The CDR3 bases are TGTGCCAGCAGTTTATGGTCTAGCGGGGGCTACGAGCAGTACTTC. The encoded protein is CASSLWSSGGYEQYF. The V call is TRBV27, the J call TRBJ2-7; 10 nucleotides match TRBD2. Trimming at V came to 1 base and at J to 3 bases, leaving 3 bases not matched to a gene. The length of the CDR3 is 15 residues. Per germline, CDR1 MNHEY and CDR2 SMNVEV (reference sequence).

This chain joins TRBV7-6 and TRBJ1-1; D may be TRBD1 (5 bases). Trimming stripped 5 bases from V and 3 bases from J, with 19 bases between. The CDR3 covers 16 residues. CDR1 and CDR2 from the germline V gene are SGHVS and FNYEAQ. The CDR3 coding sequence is TGTGCCAGCAGCCCGGGGGGGGGATCCCTATACACTGAAGCTTTCTTT. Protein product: CASSPGGGSLYTEAFF.

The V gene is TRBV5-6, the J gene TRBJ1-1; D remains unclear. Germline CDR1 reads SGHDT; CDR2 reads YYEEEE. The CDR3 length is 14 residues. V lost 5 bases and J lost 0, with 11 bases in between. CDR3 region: CASSERHLNTEAFF. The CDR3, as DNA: TGTGCCAGCAGTGAGAGACACCTGAACACTGAAGCTTTCTTT.

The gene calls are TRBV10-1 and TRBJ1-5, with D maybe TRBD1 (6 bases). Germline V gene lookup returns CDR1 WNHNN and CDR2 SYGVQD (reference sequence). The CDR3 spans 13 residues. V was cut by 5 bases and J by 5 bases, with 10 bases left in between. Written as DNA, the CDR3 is TGCGCCAGCAGTCCCCAGGGGCATCAGCCCCAGCATTTT. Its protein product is CASSPQGHQPQHF.